The 27 T cell receptor beta chains presented below share a single source sample, sequenced in a study of T-cell reconstitution after alpha-beta-depleted transplantation in children. For TCRbeta, the library was prepared with unique molecular identifiers. TCRdb analysed the PCR reads with MiXCR anew, one entry per CDR3 protein. The sample lists just over 950,000 distinct CDR3 sequences; about 29% were seen once. Source: PBMCs, mostly from graft donor cells, taken 360 days after TCRalphabeta/CD19-depleted stem cell transplant. All receptors derive from a boy under two years old who had a stem cell transplant for SCID, so the T cells may come from the graft donor.

The rearrangement joins TRBV20-1 to TRBJ1-6; possibly TRBD1 for D (6 bases). The CDR3 covers 13 residues. From germline, CDR1 is DFQATT and CDR2 SNEGSKA (reference sequence). Trimming removed 2 bases at V and 10 bases at J, with 12 bases between. The CDR3 spells CSARNRAESPLHF. The CDR3 region has the DNA TGCAGTGCTAGAAACAGGGCCGAGTCACCCCTCCACTTT.

V and J are TRBV9 and TRBJ2-1; 9 nucleotides align to TRBD2. Trimming removed 0 bases from V and 4 bases from J; junction bases left unmatched: 5. Germline-derived CDR1 and CDR2 are SGDLS and YYNGEE. The CDR3 runs to 16 residues. The CDR3 coding sequence is TGTGCCAGCAGCGTAGATTCGACTAGCGGATACAATGAGCAGTTCTTC. Its translation is CASSVDSTSGYNEQFF.

The chain carries TRBV20-1 and TRBJ1-1, with TRBD1 as a possible D gene (6 bases). Germline CDR1 DFQATT, CDR2 SNEGSKA (reference sequence). This CDR3 contains 14 residues. V was cut by 3 bases and J by 0 bases, with 11 bases left in between. For the CDR3, the DNA is TGCAGTGCTAGGGCCGGGACACTGAACACTGAAGCTTTCTTT. It yields the protein CSARAGTLNTEAFF.

A few counts support this clonotype. The chain links TRBV7-6 to TRBJ2-2; 7 bases map to TRBD1. The germline V gene encodes CDR1 SGHVS and CDR2 FNYEAQ. There are 14 residues in the CDR3. V was clipped by 5 bases and J by 6 bases; unmatched bases: 6. This chain's CDR3 is CASSPRGSAGELFF. The CDR3 nucleotides read TGTGCCAGCAGCCCCAGGGGGTCGGCCGGGGAGCTGTTTTTT.

This chain uses TRBV28 with TRBJ2-1; 8 bases align to TRBD1. Trimming took 4 bases from V and 7 from J; bases not matched to a gene: 9. Germline CDR1 reads MDHEN; CDR2 reads SYDVKM. CDR3 length: 15 amino acids. DNA of the CDR3: TGTGCCAGCAGTTACAGGGGGGCAGTCTCAAATGAGCAGTTCTTC. Protein sequence: CASSYRGAVSNEQFF.

Here the CDR3 reads CASSLGRASGNTQYF. As DNA, the CDR3 is TGTGCCAGCAGCTTAGGACGGGCTTCTGGAAATACGCAGTATTTT. The chain couples TRBV11-2 to TRBJ2-3, with D uncertain. V was pared by 1 base and J by 7 bases, with 15 bases between. CDR1 is SGHAT, CDR2 FQNNGV, per germline. The CDR3 extends over 15 amino acids.

V is TRBV5-5 and J is TRBJ2-7; 8 nucleotides line up with TRBD1. The J segment lost 0 bases and the V segment lost 4 bases, leaving 9 bases of the junction unmatched. The CDR3 spans 16 residues. The germline gives CDR1 SGHKS, CDR2 YYEKEE (reference sequence). The chain's CDR3 is CASSATTGAPSYEQYF. CDR3 DNA: TGTGCCAGCAGCGCTACGACAGGGGCCCCCTCCTACGAGCAGTACTTC.

This clonotype has ten or more counts. The chain recombines TRBV29-1 with TRBJ2-5; perhaps TRBD1 as D (6 bases). Per the germline V gene, CDR1 is SQVTM and CDR2 is ANQGSEA. The CDR3 spans 12 residues. V lost 4 bases to trimming and J lost 5 bases, with 11 bases between them. The DNA of the CDR3 is TGCAGCGTTGGCAGGGGAAGGGAGACCCAGTACTTC. Its translation is CSVGRGRETQYF.

This clonotype was found many times. This chain joins TRBV7-9 and TRBJ2-2, with TRBD1 as a possible D gene (7 bases). With 7 bases removed from V and 4 bases from J, the gap between germline ends came to 13 bases. This CDR3 spans 14 amino acids. Germline values: CDR1 SEHNR, CDR2 FQNEAQ (reference sequence). This CDR3 is CASTRQGGTGELFF. The CDR3 bases are TGTGCCAGCACAAGACAGGGAGGCACCGGGGAGCTGTTTTTT.

J is TRBJ2-2 and V is TRBV7-3; TRBD2 matches at 8 bases. The junction had 2 bases not matched to a gene; V was cut back by 4 bases and J by 4 bases. The length of the CDR3 is 14 residues. The germline V gene encodes CDR1 SGHTA and CDR2 FQGTGA. In DNA, the CDR3 is TGTGCCAGCAGCTCGAGCGGGGGCACCGGGGAGCTGTTTTTT. Translation: CASSSSGGTGELFF.

The chain carries TRBV24-1 and TRBJ2-1, with 8 bases matching TRBD2. Germline V gene lookup returns CDR1 KGHDR and CDR2 SFDVKD. The J segment lost 15 bases and the V segment lost 6 bases, leaving 6 bases of the junction unmatched. The CDR3 covers 11 residues. DNA of the CDR3: TGTGCCACCAGTCGCGGGGGGACCCTGTTCTTC. It codes for CATSRGGTLFF.

The chain is built from TRBV20-1 and TRBJ1-5; weak D call: TRBD1 (5 bases). This CDR3 has 15 amino acids. Trimming stripped 0 bases from V and 2 bases from J, with 11 bases between. Per the germline V gene, CDR1 is DFQATT and CDR2 is SNEGSKA (reference sequence). The CDR3 loop reads CSARDLRGGNQPQHF. Written as DNA, the CDR3 is TGCAGTGCTAGAGATCTCCGGGGGGGCAATCAGCCCCAGCATTTT.

CDR3 sequence reads: CSATRGRGVDEQYF. The CDR3 DNA sequence: TGCAGTGCGACCCGTGGGCGGGGGGTGGACGAGCAGTACTTC. This rearrangement joins TRBV20-1 to TRBJ2-7, with TRBD2 matching over 8 bases. Germline assignment: CDR1 DFQATT and CDR2 SNEGSKA (reference sequence). J was trimmed by 5 bases and V by 6 bases; bases with no gene match: 12. CDR3 length: 14 amino acids.

The genes are TRBV5-1 and TRBJ2-2; 8 positions agree with TRBD1. The CDR3 has 15 amino acids. CDR1 SGHRS and CDR2 YFSETQ come from the germline V gene. Trimming cost V 1 base and J 3 bases; bases outside gene matches: 2. The CDR3 DNA is TGCGCCAGCAGCTTGACAGGGGGATACACCGGGGAGCTGTTTTTT. It translates to CASSLTGGYTGELFF.

This chain connects TRBV9 to TRBJ2-7, with TRBD2 identical over 9 bases. Germline V gene lookup returns CDR1 SGDLS and CDR2 YYNGEE. V lost 0 bases and J lost 3; bases outside the gene matches: 4. The CDR3 spans 15 residues. The CDR3 bases are TGTGCCAGCAGCGTAGGGGAAGCGGGGGGCTACGAGCAGTACTTC. Its protein is CASSVGEAGGYEQYF.

V gene TRBV5-1 combines with J gene TRBJ1-1, with unresolved D. V was cut by 4 bases and J by 0 bases, with 10 bases left in between. This CDR3 has 14 residues. Germline assignment: CDR1 SGHRS and CDR2 YFSETQ. The CDR3 DNA reads TGCGCCAGCAGCACGGGTCTAATGAACACTGAAGCTTTCTTT. Amino acids: CASSTGLMNTEAFF.

The table lists this clonotype with a few counts. The rearrangement uses TRBV12-3 or TRBV12-4 and TRBJ1-1; D perhaps matches TRBD1 (5 bases). Deletions cut 7 bases from V and 3 bases from J, with 21 bases between. There are 16 residues in the CDR3. This chain's CDR3 is CASIGRDVGWYTEAFF. As DNA, the CDR3 is TGTGCCAGCATAGGCAGGGATGTTGGTTGGTACACTGAAGCTTTCTTT.

This clonotype occurred many times. V usage is TRBV7-3 and J usage is TRBJ2-3; no reliable D call. The V and J ends lost 5 bases and 0 bases respectively, with 6 bases between them. The germline V gene has CDR1 SGHTA and CDR2 FQGTGA. This CDR3 region has 13 residues. The CDR3 nucleotides are TGTGCCAGCAGCCCCCAAAGCACAGATACGCAGTATTTT. Translated, it gives CASSPQSTDTQYF. Full variable domain (missing parts from reference TRBV7-3 and TRBJ2-3): GAGVSQTPSNKVTEKGKYVELRCDPISGHTALYWYRQSLGQGPEFLIYFQGTGAADDSGLPNDRFFAVRPEGSVSTLKIQRTERGDSAVYLCASSPQSTDTQYFGPGTRLTVL.

In this sample, this clonotype turned up a few times. Given a much more abundant clone one base away, this may be a read error. The chain recombines TRBV20-1 with TRBJ2-3; a weak D match, TRBD2 (5 bases). The CDR3 is 11 amino acids. CDR1 is DFQATT, CDR2 SNEGSKA, per germline (reference sequence). Deletions cut 7 bases from V and 1 base from J, with 6 bases between. As DNA, the CDR3 is TGCAGTGGTAGCGGCACAGATACGCAGTATTTT. Its protein product is CSGSGTDTQYF.

This clonotype was counted a few times. The CDR3 DNA reads TGCAGCCTCAAAATTGGGGAGACCCAGTACTTC. This encodes CSLKIGETQYF. This sequence joins TRBV29-1 and TRBJ2-5; no reliable D call. Germline lookup yields CDR1 SQVTM and CDR2 ANQGSEA. Trimming left V 8 bases short and J 5 bases short, with 12 bases between. The CDR3 contains 11 residues.

This clonotype was observed a single time. The chain uses TRBV5-1 and TRBJ1-1; 11 positions agree with TRBD1. Germline V lookup: CDR1 SGHRS, CDR2 YFSETQ. V lost 3 bases to trimming and J lost 0 bases; unmatched junction nucleotides: 13. This CDR3 has 19 residues. The CDR3 nucleotides are TGCGCCAGCAGCTGGGAAAGGGGGACAGGGGGAAAAATGAACACTGAAGCTTTCTTT. Translated, it gives CASSWERGTGGKMNTEAFF.

Only a few counts were recorded for this clonotype. The chain has TRBV6-5 and TRBJ2-7; D possibly corresponds to TRBD1 (5 bases). Trimming left V 2 bases short and J 5 bases short, with 10 bases between. Germline V gene lookup returns CDR1 MNHEY and CDR2 SVGAGI. This CDR3 comprises 13 residues. The CDR3 DNA reads TGTGCCAGCAGTTACGGGGCCGCCAACGAGCAGTACTTC. It yields the protein CASSYGAANEQYF.

The chain combines TRBV15 with TRBJ1-1; 8 bases map to TRBD1. V lost 5 bases, J lost 1 base, and 6 bases stayed unmatched. CDR1 LNHNV and CDR2 YYDKDF come from the germline V gene (reference sequence). The CDR3 spans 15 residues. This chain's CDR3 is CATSPRQGWNTEAFF. The CDR3, as DNA: TGTGCCACCAGCCCACGACAGGGGTGGAACACTGAAGCTTTCTTT.

This rearrangement joins TRBV7-3 to TRBJ2-1; D might be TRBD1 (7 bases). The germline V and J ends were trimmed by 5 bases and 4 bases, with 12 bases remaining between them. The CDR3 totals 14 residues. Germline V gives CDR1 SGHTA, CDR2 FQGTGA. DNA for the CDR3: TGTGCCAGCAGCCAGGGGGGACAGTACAATGAGCAGTTCTTC. Amino acids: CASSQGGQYNEQFF.

In this sample, this clonotype turned up a few times. The chain has TRBV6-5 and TRBJ1-1; no definite D call. Trimming took off 2 bases at V and 0 bases at J, with 13 bases between the two ends. In germline, CDR1 is MNHEY, CDR2 SVGAGI. There are 16 residues in the CDR3. The CDR3 reads CASSYLPRLMNTEAFF. The CDR3 bases are TGTGCCAGCAGTTACCTTCCCAGACTCATGAACACTGAAGCTTTCTTT.

Only a few counts were recorded for this clonotype. This chain links TRBV15 with TRBJ2-3; 8 bases match TRBD2. The CDR3 is 16 amino acids. CDR1 and CDR2 (germline): LNHNV, YYDKDF (reference sequence). V dropped 3 bases and J dropped 1; count of bases not matched to a gene: 6. The CDR3 protein is CATSRGRGGGTDTQYF. CDR3 in DNA: TGTGCCACCAGCAGGGGTCGGGGGGGAGGCACAGATACGCAGTATTTT.

This sequence joins TRBV2 and TRBJ2-7, with TRBD1 matching over 9 bases. The CDR3 sequence is 14 residues long. V lost 6 bases and J lost 6; bases outside the gene matches: 9. Germline CDR1 is SNHLY and CDR2 is FYNNEI. The DNA of the CDR3 is TGTGCCAGCAGGCGTCCCGGGACAGGGTTCGAGCAGTACTTC. Amino acids: CASRRPGTGFEQYF.